Listed below are T cell receptor beta chains from one sample, sequenced in a study of blood T cell repertoires in COVID-19. Only in-frame clones appear in the TCRdb table, and some are missing; sequencing was by immunoSEQ multiplex PCR. The sample has roughly 180,000 clones; around 88% are singletons. Sequenced: peripheral blood. The receptors were sampled from a woman in her 30s with acute or convalescent COVID-19. CDR3s include the opening cysteine and the closing phenylalanine or tryptophan. The D gene is left open where the match is weak. The size of a clone is reported for some rows only, either as once, few or many, or as a class for expanded clones.

V	size	D	J	CDR3	DNA
TRBV19	NA	NA	TRBJ1-6	CASSIVRTHGSPLHF	TGTGCCAGTAGTATCGTGAGGACACACGGTTCACCCCTCCACTTT
TRBV5-1	NA	NA	TRBJ2-5	CASSSRGARETQYF	TGCGCCAGCAGCTCCCGAGGAGCTCGAGAGACCCAGTACTTC
TRBV28	NA	NA	TRBJ2-1	CASTEGTYNEQFF	TGTGCCAGCACCGAGGGCACCTACAATGAGCAGTTCTTC
TRBV6-5	NA	NA	TRBJ2-1	CASSYPGGYEQFF	TGTGCCAGCAGTTACCCCGGGGGTTATGAGCAGTTCTTC
TRBV24-1	NA	TRBD2	TRBJ2-1	CATSALGGTSGSPGYNEQFF	TGTGCCACCAGTGCTCTTGGGGGAACTAGCGGGAGTCCCGGGTACAATGAGCAGTTCTTC
TRBV2	NA	NA	TRBJ1-3	CASARQRNTIYF	TGTGCCAGCGCGAGACAGAGAAACACCATATATTTT
TRBV12-3/TRBV12-4	NA	NA	TRBJ2-3	CASSFQLIGAQYF	TGTGCCAGCAGTTTTCAATTAATCGGTGCGCAGTATTTT
TRBV5-5	NA	TRBD1	TRBJ2-1	CASSLEGAPLRQFF	TGTGCCAGCAGCTTGGAGGGGGCCCCTCTCAGGCAGTTCTTC
TRBV3-1/TRBV3-2	NA	NA	TRBJ1-3	CASSLNRNTIYF	TGTGCCAGCAGCCTAAACAGAAACACCATATATTTT
TRBV9	NA	NA	TRBJ2-3	CASSRTTSSPHTQYF	TGTGCCAGCAGCCGAACGACTAGTTCGCCCCATACGCAGTATTTT
TRBV15	few	NA	TRBJ2-1	CATSRPQDSNEQFF	TGTGCCACCAGCAGACCCCAGGACAGCAATGAGCAGTTCTTC
TRBV18	NA	TRBD2	TRBJ2-2	CASSPRREGPRVVAGELFF	TGTGCCAGCTCACCGAGACGGGAGGGCCCGAGGGTAGTAGCTGGGGAGCTGTTTTTT
TRBV19	NA	TRBD1	TRBJ2-1	CASSMGSLGDREQFF	TGTGCCAGTAGTATGGGGTCACTAGGGGACAGGGAGCAGTTCTTC
TRBV12-5	NA	NA	TRBJ2-1	CASGLQGNNEQFF	TGTGCTAGTGGTTTGCAGGGGAACAATGAGCAGTTCTTC
TRBV2	NA	NA	TRBJ1-3	CASSEARKSTIYF	TGTGCCAGCAGTGAAGCGCGTAAGAGCACCATATATTTT
TRBV5-6	NA	TRBD2	TRBJ2-7	CASTRRDYYSYEQYF	TGTGCCAGCACTCGCCGGGACTACTATTCCTACGAGCAGTACTTC
TRBV4-1	NA	NA	TRBJ2-3	CASSQESSGSTDTQYF	TGCGCCAGCAGCCAAGAGAGTAGCGGTAGCACAGATACGCAGTATTTT
TRBV27	NA	NA	TRBJ2-7	CASSDPGRTTYEQYF	TGTGCCAGCAGCGATCCGGGGAGAACTACTTACGAGCAGTACTTC
TRBV4-2	NA	TRBD1	TRBJ1-4	CASSQDGTGAEKLFF	TGTGCCAGCAGCCAGGATGGGACAGGGGCAGAGAAACTGTTTTTT
TRBV11-3	NA	TRBD2	TRBJ2-2	CASSLGGRTNTGELFF	TGTGCCAGCAGCTTAGGCGGGAGGACGAACACCGGGGAGCTGTTTTTT
TRBV5-8	once	NA	TRBJ1-3	CASSANTIYF	TGTGCCAGCAGCGCGAACACCATATATTTT
TRBV6-5	NA	NA	TRBJ1-1	CASSYSGGRPNTEAFF	TGTGCCAGCAGTTACTCGGGGGGGCGGCCGAACACTGAAGCTTTCTTT
TRBV7-8	NA	TRBD1	TRBJ2-7	CASSLNLGQGSYEQYF	TGTGCCAGCAGCTTAAATTTGGGACAGGGGTCCTACGAGCAGTACTTC
TRBV28	NA	NA	TRBJ2-7	CASSFAGSRYEQYF	TGTGCCAGCAGTTTCGCAGGCTCCCGATACGAGCAGTACTTC
TRBV12-3/TRBV12-4	NA	NA	TRBJ2-3	CASSYTDTQYF	TGTGCCAGCAGCTACACAGATACGCAGTATTTT
TRBV7-6	NA	NA	TRBJ2-5	CASSTHRQSIEETQYF	TGTGCCAGCAGCACGCATCGACAGTCGATCGAAGAGACCCAGTACTTC
TRBV29-1	NA	NA	TRBJ2-1	CSVEDRRGARSYNEQFF	TGCAGCGTTGAAGATAGGAGGGGAGCGCGATCCTACAATGAGCAGTTCTTC
TRBV18	NA	NA	TRBJ1-4	CASSPPGIGTNEKLFF	TGTGCCAGCTCACCCCCGGGTATTGGAACTAATGAAAAACTGTTTTTT
TRBV6-6	NA	NA	TRBJ2-3	CASALIGVDTQYF	TGTGCCAGCGCTCTAATCGGGGTGGATACGCAGTATTTT